This T cell receptor beta chain was captured in a study of beta chain features in type 1 diabetes. Donors contributed one heparinised blood draw apiece, averaging roughly 100 mL. Sequenced material consisted of expressed TCRB transcripts (all of the isolated RNA was reverse transcribed). An average of approximately 4 million reads was obtained for naive, central memory and regulatory T cell samples. Sequencing was performed with immunoSEQ multiplex PCR; in TCRdb, only in-frame clones are kept and a portion is missing. The table records around 240,000 clones, 16% of them present only once. Note on this clone: Its matching antigen is unknown.

Regarding the study as a whole: All four CD4+ subsets of Type 1 diabetes patients contained TCRB CDR3s that were moderately but significantly shorter. In the patient group, naive, central memory and Treg TCRB repertoires seemed more alike than in the healthy donor group.

The ends lost 8 bases at V and 4 bases at J; junction bases unmatched: 16. The germline CDR1 and CDR2 sequences are MDHEN and SYDVKM. The CDR3 extends over 16 amino acids. The gene calls are TRBV28 and TRBJ2-5; 7 bases map to TRBD1. Sequencing was done on a sample of naive CD4+ T cells from blood. The clonotype was recovered from a man aged 25 to 40 with type 1 diabetes. The DNA for the CDR3 is TGTGCCAGCGTTGCGGTGGGGACAGTCCTGGGAGAGACCCAGTACTTC. As protein: CASVAVGTVLGETQYF.